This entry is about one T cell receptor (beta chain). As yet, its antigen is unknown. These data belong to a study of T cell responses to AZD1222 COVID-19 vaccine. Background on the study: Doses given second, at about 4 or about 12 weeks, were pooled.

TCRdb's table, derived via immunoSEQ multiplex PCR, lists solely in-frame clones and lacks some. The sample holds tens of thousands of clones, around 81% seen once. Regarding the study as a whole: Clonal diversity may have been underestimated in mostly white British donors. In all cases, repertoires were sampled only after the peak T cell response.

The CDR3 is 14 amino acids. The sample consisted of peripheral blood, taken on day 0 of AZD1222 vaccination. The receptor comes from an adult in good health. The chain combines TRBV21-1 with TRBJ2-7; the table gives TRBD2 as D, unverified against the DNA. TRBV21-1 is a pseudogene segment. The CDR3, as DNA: TGTGCCAGCTGGACTAGCGGCCCCCCTAACGAGCAGTACTTC. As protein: CASWTSGPPNEQYF.